These T cell receptor beta chains were read from a single sample in a study of post-analysis software for immune sequencing data. TCRdb ran MiXCR on the PCR reads and lists one entry per CDR3 protein. There are about 770,000 distinct CDR3 sequences in the sample; around 45% occur only once, and roughly 5% lies in the top ten. The sample comprised blood. Receptors were obtained from a girl under 18 with multiple sclerosis. Each CDR3 is given with its conserved first and last residue. Each record gives: J gene, D gene, V gene, clone size, CDR3 protein, CDR3 DNA. D genes are given only for firm matches. Clone size is given for some rows only: seen once, a few or many times, or a class if the clone is expanded.

J: TRBJ2-3; D: -; V: TRBV7-2; size: -; CDR3: CASSLAATTDTQYF; DNA: TGTGCCAGCAGCTTAGCAGCCACCACAGATACGCAGTATTTT
J: TRBJ1-5; D: -; V: TRBV10-3; size: few; CDR3: CAISEENRPQHF; DNA: TGTGCCATCAGTGAAGAGAACCGTCCCCAGCATTTT
J: TRBJ2-7; D: TRBD2; V: TRBV12-3/TRBV12-4; size: few; CDR3: CASSAGTSVYEQYF; DNA: TGTGCCAGCAGTGCCGGGACTAGCGTCTACGAGCAGTACTTC
J: TRBJ2-4; D: -; V: TRBV7-2; size: few; CDR3: CASSLQGYIQYF; DNA: TGTGCCAGCAGCTTACAAGGATACATTCAGTACTTC
J: TRBJ1-5; D: TRBD1; V: TRBV18; size: few; CDR3: CASSPGQERNQPQHF; DNA: TGTGCCAGCTCACCTGGACAGGAACGCAATCAGCCCCAGCATTTT
J: TRBJ1-1; D: -; V: TRBV20-1; size: -; CDR3: CASGATEAFF; DNA: TGCGCGTCGGGGGCCACTGAAGCTTTCTTT
J: TRBJ2-1; D: TRBD2; V: TRBV15; size: -; CDR3: CATSRGILGTSGRGQEQFF; DNA: TGTGCCACCAGCAGAGGCATCCTAGGGACTAGCGGGAGGGGTCAGGAGCAGTTCTTC
J: TRBJ2-1; D: TRBD1; V: TRBV7-9; size: few; CDR3: CASSPGTGGREQFF; DNA: TGTGCCAGCAGCCCGGGGACAGGGGGTCGTGAGCAGTTCTTC
J: TRBJ2-7; D: -; V: TRBV20-1; size: -; CDR3: CSARGASSSYEQYF; DNA: TGCAGTGCTAGAGGGGCGTCGAGCTCCTACGAGCAGTACTTC
J: TRBJ2-3; D: -; V: TRBV7-8; size: few; CDR3: CASSLRELVGGWAHSDTQYF; DNA: TGTGCCAGCAGCTTACGAGAACTAGTTGGTGGGTGGGCACATTCGGATACGCAGTATTTT
J: TRBJ2-7; D: TRBD2; V: TRBV30; size: -; CDR3: CAWSVSASGLYEQYF; DNA: TGTGCCTGGAGTGTCAGCGCTAGCGGGTTATACGAGCAGTACTTC
J: TRBJ2-3; D: TRBD2; V: TRBV2; size: -; CDR3: CASSPRTSGRVTDTQYF; DNA: TGTGCCAGCAGCCCCCGGACTAGCGGGAGGGTCACAGATACGCAGTATTTT
J: TRBJ2-7; D: -; V: TRBV20-1; size: -; CDR3: CSARELGGYEQYF; DNA: TGCAGTGCTAGAGAGTTGGGGGGCTACGAGCAGTACTTC
J: TRBJ2-5; D: -; V: TRBV24-1; size: -; CDR3: CATSVGGFVGQETQYF; DNA: TGTGCCACCAGTGTAGGGGGTTTTGTTGGGCAAGAGACCCAGTACTTC
J: TRBJ2-5; D: TRBD2; V: TRBV12-3/TRBV12-4; size: -; CDR3: CASTIGTSGTETQYF; DNA: TGTGCCAGCACCATAGGGACTAGCGGGACAGAGACCCAGTACTTC
J: TRBJ2-7; D: -; V: TRBV12-3/TRBV12-4; size: -; CDR3: CASSYKGPSEQYF; DNA: TGTGCCAGCAGTTATAAGGGCCCCTCCGAGCAGTACTTC
J: TRBJ2-7; D: TRBD1; V: TRBV29-1; size: few; CDR3: CSVVPGTGGSYEQYF; DNA: TGCAGCGTGGTTCCCGGGACAGGGGGGTCCTACGAGCAGTACTTC
J: TRBJ1-1; D: -; V: TRBV18; size: -; CDR3: CASSPRLSVNTEAFF; DNA: TGTGCCAGCTCACCCCGTTTATCGGTGAACACTGAAGCTTTCTTT
J: TRBJ2-5; D: TRBD2; V: TRBV5-4; size: -; CDR3: CASSFSSGRAGEQYF; DNA: TGTGCCAGCAGCTTTTCAAGCGGGAGGGCTGGTGAGCAGTACTTC
J: TRBJ2-7; D: -; V: TRBV12-3/TRBV12-4; size: -; CDR3: CASSFQSIGYEQYF; DNA: TGTGCCAGCAGTTTTCAGTCCATCGGCTACGAGCAGTACTTC
J: TRBJ1-5; D: -; V: TRBV28; size: few; CDR3: CASTLTVTGNQPQHF; DNA: TGTGCCAGCACCCTGACCGTGACTGGGAATCAGCCCCAGCATTTT
J: TRBJ2-3; D: TRBD1; V: TRBV20-1; size: -; CDR3: CSANRPGQSTDTQYF; DNA: TGCAGTGCTAACCGACCGGGACAGTCCACAGATACGCAGTATTTT
J: TRBJ1-4; D: -; V: TRBV6-5; size: -; CDR3: CASSYGQGTEKLFF; DNA: TGTGCCAGCAGTTACGGGCAGGGTACTGAAAAACTGTTTTTT
J: TRBJ1-4; D: -; V: TRBV12-3/TRBV12-4; size: -; CDR3: CASSFATGLGSEKLFF; DNA: TGTGCCAGCAGTTTCGCAACAGGGCTGGGGAGTGAAAAACTGTTTTTT
J: TRBJ2-5; D: -; V: TRBV5-5; size: -; CDR3: CASGPRGEQYF; DNA: TGTGCCAGCGGGCCCCGGGGAGAGCAGTACTTC